The subject of this entry is one T cell receptor (beta chain). Its antigen is undetermined. Described treatment: approximately 9-day PBMC culture with coronavirus spike peptide pools or control peptides (ViraFEST assay). ViraFEST expanded antigen-specific T cells with peptide pools, then sequenced TCRs. The entry originates in a study of vaccination and CD4 T cells after COVID-19. Across the study: Convalescent patients, SARS-CoV-2 positive by nasal swab PCR, comprised 9 or 10 mild cases and one severe case. Overlapping spike pools from SARS-CoV-2 and HCoV-NL63, HCoV-OC43 and HCoV-229E served as culture stimuli.

Trimming shortened V by 7 bases and J by 4 bases, and 17 bases separated the two germline ends. Germline lookup yields CDR1 MDHEN and CDR2 SYDVKM. This CDR3 is built from 15 residues. With the Oncomine TCR Beta short-read assay, DNA from cultured CD4+ T cells was sequenced. One entry per CDR3 protein, called by TCRdb with MiXCR from the PCR reads. The table lists 14,000 to 15,000 distinct CDR3 sequences, 48% of them singletons, with 14% to 15% in the top ten. Sequenced input: CD4+ T cells from blood, cultured in vitro. The origin of this receptor is a human donor who had recovered from COVID-19. The V and J genes are TRBV28 and TRBJ1-3; possible D gene TRBD1, 5 bases. CDR3 loop: CASTEGAAGGNTIYF. Here the CDR3 DNA reads TGTGCCAGCACCGAAGGGGCCGCGGGAGGAAACACCATATATTTT.